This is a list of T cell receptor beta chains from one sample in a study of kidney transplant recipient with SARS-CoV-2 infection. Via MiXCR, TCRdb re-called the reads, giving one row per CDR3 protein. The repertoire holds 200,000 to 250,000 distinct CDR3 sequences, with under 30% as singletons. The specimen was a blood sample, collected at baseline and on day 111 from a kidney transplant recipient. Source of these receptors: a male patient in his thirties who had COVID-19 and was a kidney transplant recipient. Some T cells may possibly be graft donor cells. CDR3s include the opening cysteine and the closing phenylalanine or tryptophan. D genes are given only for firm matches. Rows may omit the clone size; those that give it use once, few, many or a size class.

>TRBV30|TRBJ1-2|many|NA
CAWHLWRYRKTYGYTF
TGTGCCTGGCACTTATGGCGTTATAGAAAGACCTATGGCTACACCTTC
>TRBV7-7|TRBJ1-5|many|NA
CASSLGINQPQHF
TGTGCTAGCAGCTTAGGGATCAATCAGCCCCAGCATTTT
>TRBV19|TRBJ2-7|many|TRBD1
CASSTPDRDGQDEQYF
TGTGCCAGTAGTACCCCAGACAGGGACGGACAAGACGAGCAGTACTTC
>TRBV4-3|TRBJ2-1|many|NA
CASSQAGSYNEQFF
TGTGCCAGCAGCCAAGCGGGCTCCTACAATGAGCAGTTCTTC
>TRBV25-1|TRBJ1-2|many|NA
CASSLVIELGKTYGYTF
TGTGCCAGCAGTCTGGTAATAGAACTGGGAAAGACCTATGGCTACACCTTC
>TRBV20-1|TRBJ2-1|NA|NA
CSATNYVGWSSYNEQFF
TGCAGTGCTACAAACTACGTAGGATGGAGCTCCTACAATGAGCAGTTCTTC
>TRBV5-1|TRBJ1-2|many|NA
CASIFASVRKTYGYTF
TGCGCCAGCATTTTCGCATCGGTTCGAAAGACCTATGGCTACACCTTC
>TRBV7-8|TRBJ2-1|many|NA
CASSLDGTAYNEQFF
TGTGCCAGCAGCTTAGACGGGACCGCCTACAATGAGCAGTTCTTC
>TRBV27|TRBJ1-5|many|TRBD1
CASSSMGQNSNQPQHF
TGTGCCAGCAGTTCTATGGGACAGAATAGCAATCAGCCCCAGCATTTT
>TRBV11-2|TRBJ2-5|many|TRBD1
CASSSRDRGMRETQYF
TGTGCCAGCAGCTCCCGGGACAGGGGGATGAGAGAGACCCAGTACTTC
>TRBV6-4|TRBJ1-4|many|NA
CASRERQRNEKLFF
TGTGCCAGCAGAGAACGACAGCGTAATGAAAAACTGTTTTTT
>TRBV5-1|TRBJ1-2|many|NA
CASQLTSVRKTYGYTF
TGCGCCAGCCAACTTACATCGGTTCGAAAGACCTATGGCTACACCTTC
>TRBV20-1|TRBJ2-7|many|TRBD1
CSANRAPGTGENEQYF
TGCAGTGCCAACAGAGCCCCCGGGACAGGGGAAAACGAGCAGTACTTC
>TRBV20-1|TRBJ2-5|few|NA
CSARIRFQDETQYF
TGCAGTGCTAGAATTAGGTTTCAGGATGAGACCCAGTACTTC
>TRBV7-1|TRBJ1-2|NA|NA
CVSSVYCHEGKTYGYTF
TGTGTCAGCAGCGTCTATTGTCACGAGGGAAAGACCTATGGCTACACCTTC
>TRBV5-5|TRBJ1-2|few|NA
CASIENVSRKTYGYTF
TGTGCCAGCATAGAGAATGTCTCGCGAAAGACCTATGGCTACACCTTC
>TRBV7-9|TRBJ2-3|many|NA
CASSWEWADTQYF
TGTGCCAGCAGCTGGGAATGGGCAGATACGCAGTATTTT
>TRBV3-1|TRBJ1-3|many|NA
CARQLWRSHLHARNTIYF
TGTGCCAGGCAGCTCTGGAGATCCCATTTACACGCACGAAACACCATATATTTT
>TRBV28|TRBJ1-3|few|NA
CASSLSGALPRSGNTIYF
TGTGCCAGCAGTTTATCGGGGGCCCTACCCCGCTCTGGAAACACCATATATTTT
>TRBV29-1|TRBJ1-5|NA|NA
CSVVGGDGNQPQHF
TGCAGCGTTGTGGGGGGAGATGGCAATCAGCCCCAGCATTTT
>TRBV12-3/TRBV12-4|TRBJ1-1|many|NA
CASSLGQGRDTEAFF
TGTGCCAGCAGTTTAGGCCAGGGGAGGGACACTGAAGCTTTCTTT
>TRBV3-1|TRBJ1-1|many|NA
CASSQVLNTEAFF
TGTGCCAGCAGCCAAGTTCTGAACACTGAAGCTTTCTTT
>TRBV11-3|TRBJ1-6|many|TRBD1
CASSLDTGGNSPLHF
TGTGCCAGCAGCTTAGACACAGGGGGCAATTCACCCCTCCACTTT
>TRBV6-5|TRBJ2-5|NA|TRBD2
CVSSQAGGTQETQYF
TGTGTCAGCAGTCAGGCGGGAGGGACGCAAGAGACCCAGTACTTC
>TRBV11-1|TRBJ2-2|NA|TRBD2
CANSLNSGGYTGELFF
TGTGCCAACAGCCTCAATAGCGGGGGTTACACCGGGGAGCTGTTTTTT
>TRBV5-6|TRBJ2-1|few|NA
CASSLGDSSNEQFF
TGTGCCAGCAGCTTGGGTGACTCTTCCAATGAGCAGTTCTTC
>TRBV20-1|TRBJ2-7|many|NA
CSARASGRYEQYF
TGCAGTGCTAGAGCTTCAGGGAGGTACGAGCAGTACTTC
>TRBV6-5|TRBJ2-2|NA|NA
CASSYYQRVRGPSGHHPGELFF
TGTGCCAGCAGTTACTATCAGCGAGTCAGGGGGCCTAGCGGCCACCACCCCGGGGAGCTGTTTTTT
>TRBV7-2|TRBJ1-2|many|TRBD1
CASSQTGVGSDGYTF
TGTGCCAGCAGCCAGACAGGGGTTGGTTCGGATGGCTACACCTTC
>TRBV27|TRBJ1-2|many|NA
CASSYGGNYGYTF
TGTGCCAGCAGTTACGGCGGGAACTATGGCTACACCTTC
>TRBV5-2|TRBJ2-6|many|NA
CASKPRREYTKWANVLTF
TGTGCCAGCAAACCTCGACGAGAGTACACAAAGTGGGCCAACGTCCTGACTTTC
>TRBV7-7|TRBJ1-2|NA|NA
CASSQQSKCRKTYGYTF
TGTGCCAGCAGCCAGCAAAGTAAGTGCCGAAAGACCTATGGCTACACCTTC
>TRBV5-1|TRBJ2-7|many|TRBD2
CASSFGTSLGYEQYF
TGCGCCAGCAGCTTCGGGACTAGTCTTGGCTACGAGCAGTACTTC
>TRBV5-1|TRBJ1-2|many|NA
CASSSATGGYTF
TGCGCCAGCAGCTCGGCGACGGGCGGCTACACCTTC
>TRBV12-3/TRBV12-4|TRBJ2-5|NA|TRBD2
CASGQAGGFGETQYF
TGTGCCAGCGGGCAAGCGGGAGGGTTTGGAGAGACCCAGTACTTC
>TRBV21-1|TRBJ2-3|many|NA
CASSSYLATVMQDTQYF
TGTGCCAGCAGCTCCTATCTAGCTACAGTCATGCAAGATACGCAGTATTTT
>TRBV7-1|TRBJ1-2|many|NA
CASSGLDHEGKTYGYTF
TGTGCCAGCAGCGGACTCGATCACGAGGGAAAGACCTATGGCTACACCTTC
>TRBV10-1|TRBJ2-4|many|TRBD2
CASSSGSGNIQYF
TGCGCCAGCTCTAGCGGGAGCGGGAACATTCAGTACTTC
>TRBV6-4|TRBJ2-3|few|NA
CASGSSSTDTQYF
TGTGCCAGCGGCTCTAGTAGCACAGATACGCAGTATTTT
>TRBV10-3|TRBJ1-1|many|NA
CATGGRDTEAFF
TGTGCCACCGGGGGCAGAGACACTGAAGCTTTCTTT
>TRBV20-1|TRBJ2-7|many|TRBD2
CSAAAPAGVYEQYF
TGCAGTGCTGCCGCACCAGCGGGAGTGTACGAGCAGTACTTC
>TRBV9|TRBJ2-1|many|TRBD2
CASSWTSEDNEQFF
TGTGCCAGCAGCTGGACTAGCGAGGACAATGAGCAGTTCTTC
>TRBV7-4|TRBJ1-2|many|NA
CASSAHNSARKTYGYTF
TGTGCCAGCAGCGCGCACAATTCAGCTCGAAAGACCTATGGCTACACCTTC
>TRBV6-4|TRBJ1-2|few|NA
CASSRFHSHGKTYGYTF
TGTGCCAGCAGTAGATTCCACTCACACGGAAAGACCTATGGCTACACCTTC
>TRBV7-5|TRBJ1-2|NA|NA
CISVPEGAHEVGKTHGYTF
NA
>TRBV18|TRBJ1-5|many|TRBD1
CASSQGQGVGQPQHF
TGTGCCAGCTCACAGGGACAGGGGGTCGGTCAGCCCCAGCATTTT
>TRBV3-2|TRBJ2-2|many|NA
CATASGLTGELFF
TGTGCCACGGCTAGCGGCCTCACCGGGGAGCTGTTTTTT
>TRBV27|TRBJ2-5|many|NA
CASSARTEAETQYF
TGTGCCAGCAGTGCCAGGACGGAAGCAGAGACCCAGTACTTC
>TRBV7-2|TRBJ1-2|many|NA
CASSLGGGQTNYGYTF
TGTGCCAGCAGCTTAGGGGGCGGGCAGACTAACTATGGCTACACCTTC